Described below is a single T cell receptor beta chain sequence and its context. The sample comes from a study of cytomegalovirus exposure and HLA in healthy donors. 13 Jbeta primers and 60 Vbeta primers were used for the PCR. Here immunoSEQ multiplex PCR was the method, and the copy in TCRdb shows in-frame clones only, minus some. Of 250,000 to 300,000 clones in the sample, about nine tenths were seen once. The sequenced sample was PBMCs. This receptor was identified in a girl aged 2-10 years in good health and CMV-seronegative.

The CDR3 DNA reads TGTGCCAGCAGCTCCGACTCGGGGGGACAGCCCCAGCATTTT. It is translated as CASSSDSGGQPQHF. The V gene is TRBV7-9, the J gene TRBJ1-5; D possibly corresponds to TRBD1 (5 bases). This CDR3 region has 14 residues. The ends were cut back, 4 bases at V and 7 bases at J, with 14 bases in the middle. Germline lookup yields CDR1 SEHNR and CDR2 FQNEAQ (reference sequence).